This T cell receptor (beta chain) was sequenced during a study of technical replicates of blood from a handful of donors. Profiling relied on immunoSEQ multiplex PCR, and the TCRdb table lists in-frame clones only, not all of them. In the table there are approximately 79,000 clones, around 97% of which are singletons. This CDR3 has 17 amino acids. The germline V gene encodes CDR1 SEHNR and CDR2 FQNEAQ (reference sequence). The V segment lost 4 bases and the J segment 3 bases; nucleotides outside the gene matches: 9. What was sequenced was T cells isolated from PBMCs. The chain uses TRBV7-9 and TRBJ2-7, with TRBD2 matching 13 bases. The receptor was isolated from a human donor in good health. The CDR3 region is CASSYGTSGMRGYEQYF. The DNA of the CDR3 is TGTGCCAGCAGCTACGGGACTAGCGGGATGCGGGGCTACGAGCAGTACTTC.